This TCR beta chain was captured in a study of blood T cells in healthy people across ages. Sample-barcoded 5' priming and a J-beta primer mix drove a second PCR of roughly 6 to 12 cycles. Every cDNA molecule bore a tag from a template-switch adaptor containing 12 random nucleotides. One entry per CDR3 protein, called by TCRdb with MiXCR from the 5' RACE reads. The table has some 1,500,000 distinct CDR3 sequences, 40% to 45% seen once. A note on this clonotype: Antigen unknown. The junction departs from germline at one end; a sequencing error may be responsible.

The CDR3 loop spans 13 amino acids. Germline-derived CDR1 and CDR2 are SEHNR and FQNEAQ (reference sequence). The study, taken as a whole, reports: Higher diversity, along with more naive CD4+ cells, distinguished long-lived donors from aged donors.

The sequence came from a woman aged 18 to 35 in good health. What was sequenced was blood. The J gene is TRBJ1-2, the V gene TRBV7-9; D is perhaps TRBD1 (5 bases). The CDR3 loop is CTSTYGGYYGYTF. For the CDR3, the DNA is TGTACCAGCACCTACGGGGGGTACTATGGCTACACCTTC.